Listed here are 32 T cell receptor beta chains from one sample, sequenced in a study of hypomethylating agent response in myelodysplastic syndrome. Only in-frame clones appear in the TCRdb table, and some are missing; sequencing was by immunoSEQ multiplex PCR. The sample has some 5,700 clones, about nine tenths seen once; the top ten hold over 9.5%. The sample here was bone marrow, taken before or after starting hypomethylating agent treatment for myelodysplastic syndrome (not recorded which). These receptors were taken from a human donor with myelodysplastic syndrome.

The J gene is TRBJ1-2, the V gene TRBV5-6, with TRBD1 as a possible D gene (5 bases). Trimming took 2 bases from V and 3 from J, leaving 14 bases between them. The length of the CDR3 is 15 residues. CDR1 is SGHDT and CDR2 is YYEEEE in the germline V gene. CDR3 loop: CASSLEGAQDYGYTF. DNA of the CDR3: TGTGCCAGCAGCTTAGAAGGGGCGCAGGACTATGGCTACACCTTC.

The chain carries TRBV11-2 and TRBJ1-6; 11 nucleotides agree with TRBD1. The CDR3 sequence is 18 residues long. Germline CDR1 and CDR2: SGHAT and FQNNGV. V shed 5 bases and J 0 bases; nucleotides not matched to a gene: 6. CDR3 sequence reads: CASSPTGTGGSYNSPLHF. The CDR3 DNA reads TGTGCCAGCAGCCCTACCGGGACAGGGGGCTCCTATAATTCACCCCTCCACTTT. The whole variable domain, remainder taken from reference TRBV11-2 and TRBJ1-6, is EAGVAQSPRYKIIEKRQSVAFWCNPISGHATLYWYQQILGQGPKLLIQFQNNGVVDDSQLPKDRFSAERLKGVDSTLKIQPAKLEDSAVYLCASSPTGTGGSYNSPLHFGNGTRLTVT.

CDR3 nucleotide sequence: TGCGCCAGCAGCTATGGATTAGGTCAGGGGGCCGGCGAGCAGTACTTC. Translation gives CASSYGLGQGAGEQYF. The V and J genes are TRBV5-1 and TRBJ2-7, with 8 nucleotides matching TRBD1. The CDR3 loop spans 16 amino acids. Germline trimming cut 3 bases from V and 6 bases from J; bases unmatched to any gene: 14. Germline CDR1 is SGHRS and CDR2 is YFSETQ.

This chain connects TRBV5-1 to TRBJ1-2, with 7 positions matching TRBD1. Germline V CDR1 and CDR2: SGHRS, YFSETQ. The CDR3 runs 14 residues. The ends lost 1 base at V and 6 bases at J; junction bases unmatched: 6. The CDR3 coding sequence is TGCGCCAGCAGCTTGATGGACAGGATAGATGGCTACACCTTC. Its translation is CASSLMDRIDGYTF.

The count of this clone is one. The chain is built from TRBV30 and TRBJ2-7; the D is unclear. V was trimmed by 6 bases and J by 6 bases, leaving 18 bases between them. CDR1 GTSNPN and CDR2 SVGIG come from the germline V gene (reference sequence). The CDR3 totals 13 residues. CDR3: CACSSQGESEQYF. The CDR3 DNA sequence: TGTGCCTGCTCGTCCCAAGGAGAGAGCGAGCAGTACTTC.

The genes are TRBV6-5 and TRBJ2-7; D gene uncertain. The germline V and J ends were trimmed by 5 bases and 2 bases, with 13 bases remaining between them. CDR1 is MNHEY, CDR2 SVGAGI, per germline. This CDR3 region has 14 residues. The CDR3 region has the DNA TGTGCCAGCAGTGCGCTCTGGCAGGCCTACGAGCAGTACGTC. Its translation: CASSALWQAYEQYV.

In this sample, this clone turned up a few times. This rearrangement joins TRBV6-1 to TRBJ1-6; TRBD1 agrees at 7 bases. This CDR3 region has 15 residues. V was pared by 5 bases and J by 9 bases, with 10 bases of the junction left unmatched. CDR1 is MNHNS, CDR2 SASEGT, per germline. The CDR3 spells CASSKLGGASSPLHF. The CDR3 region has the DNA TGTGCCAGCAGTAAGCTAGGGGGCGCAAGTTCACCCCTCCACTTT.

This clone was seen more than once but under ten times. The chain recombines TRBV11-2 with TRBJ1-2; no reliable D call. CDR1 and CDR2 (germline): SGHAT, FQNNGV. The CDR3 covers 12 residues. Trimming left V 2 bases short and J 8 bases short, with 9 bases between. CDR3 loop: CASSLPLGGYTF. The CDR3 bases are TGTGCCAGCAGCTTACCCCTGGGAGGCTACACCTTC.

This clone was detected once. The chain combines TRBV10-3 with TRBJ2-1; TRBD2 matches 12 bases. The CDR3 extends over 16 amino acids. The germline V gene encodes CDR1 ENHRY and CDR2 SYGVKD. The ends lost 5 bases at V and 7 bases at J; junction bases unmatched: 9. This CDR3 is CAISKTSGRGGNEQFF. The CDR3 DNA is TGTGCCATCAGTAAGACTAGCGGGAGAGGCGGGAATGAGCAGTTCTTC.

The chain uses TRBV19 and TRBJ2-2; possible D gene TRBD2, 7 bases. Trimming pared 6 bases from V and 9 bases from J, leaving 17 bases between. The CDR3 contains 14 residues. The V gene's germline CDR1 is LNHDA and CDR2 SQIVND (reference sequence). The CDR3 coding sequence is TGTGCCAGTAGCTGGCGGGGGCCGATCCGGGAGCTGTTTTTT. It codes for CASSWRGPIRELFF.

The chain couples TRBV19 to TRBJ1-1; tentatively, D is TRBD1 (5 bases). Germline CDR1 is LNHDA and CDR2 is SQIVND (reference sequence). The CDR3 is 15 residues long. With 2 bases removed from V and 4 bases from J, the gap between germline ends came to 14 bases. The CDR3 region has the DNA TGTGCCAGTAGTATACGGGACTTTGGCGGCACTGAAGCTTTCTTT. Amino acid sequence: CASSIRDFGGTEAFF.

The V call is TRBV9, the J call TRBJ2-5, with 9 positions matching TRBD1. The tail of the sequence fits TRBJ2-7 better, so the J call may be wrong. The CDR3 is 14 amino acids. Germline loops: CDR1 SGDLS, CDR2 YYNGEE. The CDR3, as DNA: TGTGCCAGCAGCGCTAGGGACAGGGACGGCGAGCAGTACTTC. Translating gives CASSARDRDGEQYF.

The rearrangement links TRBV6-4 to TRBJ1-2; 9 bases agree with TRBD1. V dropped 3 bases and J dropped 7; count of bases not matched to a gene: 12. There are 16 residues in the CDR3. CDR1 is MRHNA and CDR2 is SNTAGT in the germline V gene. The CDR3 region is CASSDYKDRGYRGYTF. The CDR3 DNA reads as TGTGCCAGCAGTGATTACAAGGACAGGGGCTACCGTGGCTACACCTTC.

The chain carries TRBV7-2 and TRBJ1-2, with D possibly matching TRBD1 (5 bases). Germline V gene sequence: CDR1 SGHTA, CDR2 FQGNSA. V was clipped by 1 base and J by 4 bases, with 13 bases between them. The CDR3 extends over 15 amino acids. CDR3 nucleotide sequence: TGTGCCAGCAGCTTAGATTTAGGGGCCACCTATGGCTACACCTTC. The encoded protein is CASSLDLGATYGYTF. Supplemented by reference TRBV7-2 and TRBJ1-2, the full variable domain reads GAGVSQSPSNKVTEKGKDVELRCDPISGHTALYWYRQSLGQGLEFLIYFQGNSAPDKSGLPSDRFSAERTGGSVSTLTIQRTQQEDSAVYLCASSLDLGATYGYTFGSGTRLTVV.

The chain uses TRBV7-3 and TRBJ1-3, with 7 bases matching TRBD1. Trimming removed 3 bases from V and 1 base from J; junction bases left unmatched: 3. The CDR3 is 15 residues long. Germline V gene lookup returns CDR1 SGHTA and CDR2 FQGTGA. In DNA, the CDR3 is TGTGCCAGCAGCTTCCCGGACAGGTCTGGAAACACCATATATTTT. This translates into CASSFPDRSGNTIYF.

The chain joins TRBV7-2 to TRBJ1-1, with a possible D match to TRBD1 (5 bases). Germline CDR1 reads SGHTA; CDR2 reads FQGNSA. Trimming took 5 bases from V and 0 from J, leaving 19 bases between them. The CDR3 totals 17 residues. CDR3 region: CASSPSKWTGLNTEAFF. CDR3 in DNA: TGTGCCAGCAGCCCAAGCAAGTGGACGGGGCTGAACACTGAAGCTTTCTTT.

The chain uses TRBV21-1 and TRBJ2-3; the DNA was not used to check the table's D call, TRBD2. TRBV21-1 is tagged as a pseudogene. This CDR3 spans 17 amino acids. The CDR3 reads CASSARLAGGPIDTQYF. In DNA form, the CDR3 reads TGTGCCAGCAGCGCCAGACTAGCGGGAGGGCCAATAGATACGCAGTATTTT.

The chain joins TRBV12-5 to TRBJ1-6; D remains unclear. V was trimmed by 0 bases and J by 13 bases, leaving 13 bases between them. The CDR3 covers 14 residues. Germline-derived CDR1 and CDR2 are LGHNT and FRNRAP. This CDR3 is CASGLVALGSPLHF. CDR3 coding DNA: TGTGCTAGTGGTTTGGTAGCTCTGGGGTCGCCCCTCCACTTT.

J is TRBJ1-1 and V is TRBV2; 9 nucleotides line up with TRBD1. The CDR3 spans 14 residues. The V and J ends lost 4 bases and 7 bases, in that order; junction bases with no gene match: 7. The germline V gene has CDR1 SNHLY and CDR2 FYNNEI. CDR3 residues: CASSAPQGAGEAFF. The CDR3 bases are TGTGCCAGCAGTGCGCCACAGGGGGCTGGTGAAGCTTTCTTT. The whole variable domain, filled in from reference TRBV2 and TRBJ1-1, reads EPEVTQTPSHQVTQMGQEVILRCVPISNHLYFYWYRQILGQKVEFLVSFYNNEISEKSEIFDDQFSVERPDGSNFTLKIRSTKLEDSAMYFCASSAPQGAGEAFFGQGTRLTVV.

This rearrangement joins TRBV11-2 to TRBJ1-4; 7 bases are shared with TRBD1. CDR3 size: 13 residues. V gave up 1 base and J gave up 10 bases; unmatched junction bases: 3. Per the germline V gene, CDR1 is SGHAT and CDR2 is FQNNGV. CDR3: CASSLVPGGKLFF. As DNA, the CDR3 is TGTGCCAGCAGCTTAGTCCCAGGGGGAAAACTGTTTTTT.

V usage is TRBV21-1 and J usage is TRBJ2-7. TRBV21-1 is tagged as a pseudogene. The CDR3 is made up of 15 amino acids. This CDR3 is CASSEGTESSYEQYF. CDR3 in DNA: TGTGCCAGCAGCGAAGGGACCGAGAGCTCCTACGAGCAGTACTTC.

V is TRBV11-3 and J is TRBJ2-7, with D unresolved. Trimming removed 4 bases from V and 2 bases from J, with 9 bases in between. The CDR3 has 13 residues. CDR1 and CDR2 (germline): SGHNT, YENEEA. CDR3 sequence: CASSYSPPYEQYF. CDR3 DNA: TGTGCCAGCAGCTACTCCCCCCCCTACGAGCAGTACTTC.

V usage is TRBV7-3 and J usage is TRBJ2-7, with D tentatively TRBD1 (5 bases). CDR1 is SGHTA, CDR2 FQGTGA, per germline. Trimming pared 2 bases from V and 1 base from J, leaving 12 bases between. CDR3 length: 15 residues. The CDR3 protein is CASSLESGISYEQYF. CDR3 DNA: TGTGCCAGCAGCTTAGAGTCAGGGATTTCCTACGAGCAGTACTTC.

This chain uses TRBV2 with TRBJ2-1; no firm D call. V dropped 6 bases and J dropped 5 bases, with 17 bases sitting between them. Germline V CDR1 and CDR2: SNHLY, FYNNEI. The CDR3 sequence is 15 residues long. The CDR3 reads CASRLDLFLNNEQFF. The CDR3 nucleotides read TGTGCCAGCAGGTTAGACCTGTTCCTTAACAATGAGCAGTTCTTC. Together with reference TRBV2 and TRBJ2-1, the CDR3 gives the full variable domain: EPEVTQTPSHQVTQMGQEVILRCVPISNHLYFYWYRQILGQKVEFLVSFYNNEISEKSEIFDDQFSVERPDGSNFTLKIRSTKLEDSAMYFCASRLDLFLNNEQFFGPGTRLTVL.

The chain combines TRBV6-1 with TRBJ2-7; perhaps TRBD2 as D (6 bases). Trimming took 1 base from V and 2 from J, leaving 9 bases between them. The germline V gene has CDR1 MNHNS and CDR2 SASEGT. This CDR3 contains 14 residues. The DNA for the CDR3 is TGTGCCAGCAGTGAAGGGAGGGGCGCCTACGAGCAGTACGTC. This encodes CASSEGRGAYEQYV.

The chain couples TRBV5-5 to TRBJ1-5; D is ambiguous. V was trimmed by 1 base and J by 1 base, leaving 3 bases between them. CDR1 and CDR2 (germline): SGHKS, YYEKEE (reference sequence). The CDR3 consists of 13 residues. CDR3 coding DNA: TGTGCCAGCAGCTTGTTGAGCAATCAGCCCCAGCATTTT. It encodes CASSLLSNQPQHF.

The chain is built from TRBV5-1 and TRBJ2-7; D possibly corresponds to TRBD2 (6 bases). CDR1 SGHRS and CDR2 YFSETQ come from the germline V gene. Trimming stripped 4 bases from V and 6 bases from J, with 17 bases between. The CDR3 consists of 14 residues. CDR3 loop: CASSPTAWGGEQYF. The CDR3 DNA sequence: TGCGCCAGCAGCCCAACGGCCTGGGGAGGCGAGCAGTACTTC.

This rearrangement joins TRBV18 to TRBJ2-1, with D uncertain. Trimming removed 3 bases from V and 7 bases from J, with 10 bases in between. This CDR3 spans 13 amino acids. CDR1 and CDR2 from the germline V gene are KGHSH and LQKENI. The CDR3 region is CASSPLSSNEQFF. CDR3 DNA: TGTGCCAGCTCACCGCTTAGCTCTAATGAGCAGTTCTTC.

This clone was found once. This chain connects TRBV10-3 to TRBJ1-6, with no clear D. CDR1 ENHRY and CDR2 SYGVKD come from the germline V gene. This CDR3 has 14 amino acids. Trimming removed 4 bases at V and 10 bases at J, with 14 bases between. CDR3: CAISVRPPQSPLHF. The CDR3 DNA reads TGTGCCATCAGTGTCCGACCGCCTCAATCACCCCTCCACTTT.

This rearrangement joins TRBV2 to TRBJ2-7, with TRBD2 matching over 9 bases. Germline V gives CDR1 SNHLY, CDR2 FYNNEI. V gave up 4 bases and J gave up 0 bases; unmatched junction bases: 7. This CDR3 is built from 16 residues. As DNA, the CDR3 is TGTGCCAGCAGTGCACTGAGCGGGAGGCCCTCCTACGAGCAGTACTTC. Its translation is CASSALSGRPSYEQYF.

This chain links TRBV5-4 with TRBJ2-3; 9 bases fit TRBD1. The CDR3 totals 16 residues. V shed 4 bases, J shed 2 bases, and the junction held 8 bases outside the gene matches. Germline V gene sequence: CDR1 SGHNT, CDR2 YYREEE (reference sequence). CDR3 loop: CASSPKTGGTTDTQYF. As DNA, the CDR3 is TGTGCCAGCAGCCCGAAGACAGGGGGTACCACAGATACGCAGTATTTT.

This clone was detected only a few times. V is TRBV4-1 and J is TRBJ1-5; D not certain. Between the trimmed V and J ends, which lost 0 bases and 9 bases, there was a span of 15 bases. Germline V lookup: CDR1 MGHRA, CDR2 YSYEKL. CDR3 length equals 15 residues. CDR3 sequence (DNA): TGCGCCAGCAGCCAAGATGGCGGACCCGTAGCGCCCCAGCATTTT. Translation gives CASSQDGGPVAPQHF.